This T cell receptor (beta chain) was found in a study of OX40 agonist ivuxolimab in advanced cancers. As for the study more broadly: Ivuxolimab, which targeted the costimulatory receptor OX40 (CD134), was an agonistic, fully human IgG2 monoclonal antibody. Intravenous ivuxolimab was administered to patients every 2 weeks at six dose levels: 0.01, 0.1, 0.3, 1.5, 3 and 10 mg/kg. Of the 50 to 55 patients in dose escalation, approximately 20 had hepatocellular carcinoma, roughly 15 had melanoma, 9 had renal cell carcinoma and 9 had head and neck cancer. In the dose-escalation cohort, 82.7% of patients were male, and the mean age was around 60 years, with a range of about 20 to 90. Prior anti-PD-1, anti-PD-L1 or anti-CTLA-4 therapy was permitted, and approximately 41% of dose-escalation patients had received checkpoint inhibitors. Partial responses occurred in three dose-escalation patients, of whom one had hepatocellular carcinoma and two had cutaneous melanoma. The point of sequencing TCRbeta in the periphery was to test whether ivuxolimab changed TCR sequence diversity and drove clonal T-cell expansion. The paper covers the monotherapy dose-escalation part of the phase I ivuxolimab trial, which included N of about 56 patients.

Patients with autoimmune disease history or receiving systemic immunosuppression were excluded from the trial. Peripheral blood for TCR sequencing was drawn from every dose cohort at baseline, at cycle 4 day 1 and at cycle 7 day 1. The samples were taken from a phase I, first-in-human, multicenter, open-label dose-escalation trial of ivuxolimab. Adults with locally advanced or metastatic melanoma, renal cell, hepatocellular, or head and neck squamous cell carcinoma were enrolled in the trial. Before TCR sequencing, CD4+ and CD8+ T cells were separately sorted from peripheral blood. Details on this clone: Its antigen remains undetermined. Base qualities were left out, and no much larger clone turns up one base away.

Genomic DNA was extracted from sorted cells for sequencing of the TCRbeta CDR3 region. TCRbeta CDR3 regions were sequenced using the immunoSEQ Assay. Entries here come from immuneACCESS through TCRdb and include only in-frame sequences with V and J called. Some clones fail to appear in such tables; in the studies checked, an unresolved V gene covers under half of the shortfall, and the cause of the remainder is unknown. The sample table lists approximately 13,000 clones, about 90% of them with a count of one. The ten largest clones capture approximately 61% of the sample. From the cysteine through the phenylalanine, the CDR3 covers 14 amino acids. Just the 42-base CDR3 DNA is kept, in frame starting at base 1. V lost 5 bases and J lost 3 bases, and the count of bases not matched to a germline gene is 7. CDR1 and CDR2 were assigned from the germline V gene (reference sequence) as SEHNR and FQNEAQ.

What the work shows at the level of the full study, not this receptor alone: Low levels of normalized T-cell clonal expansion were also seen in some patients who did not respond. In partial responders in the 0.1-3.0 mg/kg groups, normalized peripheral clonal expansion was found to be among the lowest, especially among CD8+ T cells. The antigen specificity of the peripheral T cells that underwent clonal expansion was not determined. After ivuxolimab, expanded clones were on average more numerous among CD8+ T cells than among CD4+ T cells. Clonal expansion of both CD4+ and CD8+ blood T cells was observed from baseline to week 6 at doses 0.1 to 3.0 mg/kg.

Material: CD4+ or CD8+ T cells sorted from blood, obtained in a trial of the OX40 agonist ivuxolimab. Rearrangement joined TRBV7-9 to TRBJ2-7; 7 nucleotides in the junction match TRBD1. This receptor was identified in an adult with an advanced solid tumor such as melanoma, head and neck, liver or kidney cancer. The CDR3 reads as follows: CASSPRDSIYEQYF. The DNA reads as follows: TGTGCCAGCAGCCCCCGGGACAGCATCTACGAGCAGTACTTC.